This TCR beta chain was recovered during a study of identifying expanded T cells in peripheral blood. The ends were cut back, 3 bases at V and 6 bases at J, with 3 bases in the middle. In germline, CDR1 is SGHTA, CDR2 FQGNSA. The CDR3 spans 11 residues. Assay used: immunoSEQ multiplex PCR; TCRdb lists only in-frame clones, some missing. This sample yields about 100,000 clones, of which roughly 85% are seen a single time; 15% to 20% belongs to the top ten. The TCR originated in a person aged 18 to 69 in good health. The sample comprised blood. The chain recombines TRBV7-2 with TRBJ2-4; D not resolved. For the CDR3, the DNA is TGTGCCAGCAGCTTGTTAAACATTCAGTACTTC. This gives the protein CASSLLNIQYF. The entire variable domain, with the rest obtained from reference TRBV7-2 and TRBJ2-4, is as follows: GAGVSQSPSNKVTEKGKDVELRCDPISGHTALYWYRQSLGQGLEFLIYFQGNSAPDKSGLPSDRFSAERTGGSVSTLTIQRTQQEDSAVYLCASSLLNIQYFGAGTRLSVL.